This T cell receptor (beta chain) was recorded in a study of blood T cell repertoires in COVID-19. Across the study: The United States, Italy and Spain provided the acute and convalescent COVID-19 samples. PBMCs, B-cell-depleted T cells, or T cells were the source of the cDNA or gDNA that made up the material.

Per the authors' pipeline: By means of reference gene primer amplification, nucleated cell counts were estimated. Measured with immunoSEQ multiplex PCR; TCRdb has only the in-frame clones, and not every one. The V and J calls and the clone size are those of that table, but D and trimming were determined from the DNA. The data contain roughly 180,000 clones, 79% of them singletons. CDR1 LGHDT and CDR2 YNNKEL come from the germline V gene (reference sequence). Trimming took off 0 bases at V and 11 bases at J, with 14 bases between the two ends. The CDR3 consists of 15 residues. The sequenced material came from peripheral blood. The V call is TRBV3-1 (or the pseudogene TRBV3-2), the J call TRBJ1-6; D unclear. The receptor comes from a man aged 55 to 70 with active or convalescent COVID-19. Written as DNA, the CDR3 is TGTGCCAGCAGCCAAGATGACTACTCCGGACCACCCCTCCACTTT. Translating gives CASSQDDYSGPPLHF.